The clone carrying this T cell receptor (beta chain) was counted many times. The antigen remains undetermined. The CDR3 length is 12 residues. V gave up 0 bases and J gave up 8 bases, with 4 bases separating them. CDR1 is MGHRA and CDR2 is YSYEKL in the germline V gene. TCRdb re-analysed the 5' RACE reads in MiXCR, keeping a single row per CDR3 protein. This sample carries under 400,000 distinct CDR3 sequences, around 9% of them seen once, and the ten largest clones take about 9.1%. The entry originates in a study of identical twins. Notes on the study in general: Within twin pairs, the out-of-frame alpha sequences they shared showed excess low generation probability. Models underpredicted monozygotic twin sharing of out-of-frame TCR alpha. Clonotypes of the beta chain that were abundant in cord blood carried fewer insertions (memory repertoires showed none).

What was sequenced was naive T cells sorted from blood. This clonotype was obtained from a woman aged 45-65 years in good health. The chain employs TRBV4-1 and TRBJ1-4, with D unresolved. The CDR3 DNA reads TGCGCCAGCAGCCAAGAGGGAGAAAAACTGTTTTTT. Translation gives CASSQEGEKLFF.